This entry features one T cell receptor (beta chain) sequence. As yet, its antigen is unknown. The entry originates in a study of identical twins. Healthy Caucasians provided all donations. Through template switching, a universal primer site was introduced, and the cDNA contained unique molecular identifiers. Each CDR3 protein gets one entry after TCRdb re-called the 5' RACE reads with MiXCR. The sample lists about 890,000 distinct CDR3 sequences, about 12% occurring once. Whole-study results and caveats: Fewer insertions characterized abundant cord blood beta clonotypes, whereas memory repertoires showed none.

The CDR3 has 17 amino acids. V gave up 0 bases and J gave up 4 bases, with 16 bases separating them. In germline, CDR1 is LNHNV, CDR2 YYDKDF (reference sequence). This sample also belongs to another study, concerning yellow fever vaccine responses in identical twins. That study reports: Twins' vaccine T cell responses were reported to seem partly convergent and partly personalized.

Sample: PBMCs. The chain is built from TRBV15 and TRBJ2-1; D is possibly TRBD1 or TRBD2 (6 bases each). The receptor was isolated from a young woman in good health. The CDR3 spells CATSREGGRPLYNEQFF. DNA of the CDR3: TGTGCCACCAGCAGAGAGGGGGGCAGGCCTTTGTACAATGAGCAGTTCTTC.